The present T cell receptor beta chain was sequenced within a study of human T cells and chemical hapten exposure. Time point: healthy volunteer bleed at 6 weeks. Whole blood that had not been fractionated was the source of extracted total RNA. MiXCR was run by TCRdb on the RACE reads, yielding one entry per CDR3 protein. The sample records some 31,000 distinct CDR3 sequences, approximately 5.5% being singletons. CDR3 length: 13 residues. Germline V gene data show CDR1 as DFQATT and CDR2 as SNEGSKA (reference sequence). Deletions cut 3 bases from V and 5 bases from J, with 13 bases between. This clonotype originated in a human donor in good health. Some clones in this sample may be carry-over from other donors' samples. Material for sequencing was whole blood. This rearrangement joins TRBV20-1 to TRBJ1-1; D not resolved. CDR3 region: CSARPEWQTEAFF. As DNA, the CDR3 is TGCAGTGCTAGGCCCGAGTGGCAGACTGAAGCTTTCTTT.